This T cell receptor beta chain was identified in a study of blood T cell repertoires in COVID-19. Study-level background: The United States, Italy and Spain provided the acute and convalescent COVID-19 samples. PBMCs, B-cell-depleted T cells, or T cells were the source of the cDNA or gDNA that made up the material.

Within 2 weeks of study entry, exposed participants had contacted a PCR-confirmed or clinician-diagnosed COVID-19 case. The V and J ends lost 4 bases and 4 bases respectively, with 15 bases between them. This CDR3 region has 15 residues. Germline lookup yields CDR1 SGDLS and CDR2 YYNGEE. Per the original methods: Nucleated cell number was recorded as an estimate derived from reference gene primer amplification. TCRdb keeps only in-frame clones here, not all; method: immunoSEQ multiplex PCR. The V and J calls and clone size come from that table; D and trimming were worked out from the DNA. Of about 300,000 clones in the sample, 89% are singletons; the top ten hold less than 3.5%.

This TCR was sampled from a woman aged 50 to 60 who had been exposed to COVID-19. The V gene is TRBV9, the J gene TRBJ2-1, with D hard to call. The specimen was PBMCs or T cells enriched from blood (not recorded which). CDR3 nucleotide sequence: TGTGCCAGCAGCCCAGGTCAGGCGCTGTACAATGAGCAGTTCTTC. Protein sequence: CASSPGQALYNEQFF.